These T cell receptor beta chains were read from a single sample in a study of cytomegalovirus exposure and HLA in healthy donors. Sequencing was performed with immunoSEQ multiplex PCR; in TCRdb, only in-frame clones are kept and a portion is missing. The data hold over 200,000 clones, with about 75% observed a single time. Sequencing input: PBMCs. The source is a woman younger than 45 in good health and CMV-seronegative. The CDR3 runs from the conserved cysteine through the conserved F or W. A D gene is named only where the DNA matches it firmly. Clone sizes are given selectively: once, few, many, or a class where the clone is expanded.

J gene | D gene | V gene | clone size | CDR3 protein | CDR3 DNA
TRBJ2-1 | - | TRBV7-3 | - | CASSLTRDNRNEQFF | TGTGCCAGCAGCTTAACGAGGGACAACCGAAATGAGCAGTTCTTC
TRBJ2-7 | TRBD1 | TRBV27 | - | CASSGPTGGNYEQYF | TGTGCCAGCAGTGGTCCCACAGGGGGCAATTACGAGCAGTACTTC
TRBJ2-2 | TRBD2 | TRBV10-1 | few | CATPAGTSDTGELFF | TGCGCCACCCCCGCCGGGACTAGCGACACCGGGGAGCTGTTTTTT
TRBJ1-1 | TRBD1 | TRBV2 | - | CASRDTGGLVTEAFF | TGTGCCAGCAGGGATACAGGGGGGCTGGTCACTGAAGCTTTCTTT
TRBJ2-7 | - | TRBV5-1 | - | CASSLGQGDEQYF | TGCGCCAGCAGCTTGGGTCAGGGTGACGAGCAGTACTTC
TRBJ1-2 | - | TRBV4-2 | - | CASSPQRGNHGYTF | TGTGCCAGCAGCCCCCAGAGGGGGAATCATGGCTACACCTTC
TRBJ2-3 | TRBD2 | TRBV2 | - | CASSGSGGTDTQYF | TGTGCCAGCAGTGGCAGCGGGGGCACAGATACGCAGTATTTT
TRBJ1-4 | - | TRBV13 | once | CASSLRPGRSEKLFF | TGTGCCAGCAGCTTAAGGCCCGGGAGGAGTGAAAAACTGTTTTTT
TRBJ2-1 | - | TRBV7-9 | - | CSSNDNRELSYNEQFF | TGTTCCAGCAACGATAACAGGGAGTTATCCTACAATGAGCAGTTCTTC
TRBJ2-5 | - | TRBV4-1 | - | CASSQVAEQETQYF | TGCGCCAGCAGCCAAGTTGCGGAACAAGAGACCCAGTACTTC
TRBJ1-1 | TRBD1 | TRBV7-9 | - | CASRPTGEETEAFF | TGTGCCAGCAGGCCAACAGGGGAGGAAACTGAAGCTTTCTTT
TRBJ1-6 | - | TRBV21-1 | - | CASEDRGSYNSPLHF | TGTGCCAGCGAGGATAGAGGCTCCTATAATTCACCCCTCCACTTT